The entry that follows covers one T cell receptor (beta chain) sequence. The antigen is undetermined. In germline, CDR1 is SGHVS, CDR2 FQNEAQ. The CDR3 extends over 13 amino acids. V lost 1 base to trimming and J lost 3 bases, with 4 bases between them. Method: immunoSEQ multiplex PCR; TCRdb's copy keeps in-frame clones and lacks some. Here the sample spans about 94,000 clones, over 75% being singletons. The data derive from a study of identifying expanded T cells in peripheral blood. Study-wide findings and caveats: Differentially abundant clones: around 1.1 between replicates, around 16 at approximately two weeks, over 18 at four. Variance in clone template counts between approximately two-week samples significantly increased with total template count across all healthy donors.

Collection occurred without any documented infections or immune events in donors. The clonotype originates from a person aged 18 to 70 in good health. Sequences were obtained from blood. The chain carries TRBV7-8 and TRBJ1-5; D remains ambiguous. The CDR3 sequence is CASSLGLNQPQHF. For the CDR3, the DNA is TGTGCCAGCAGCTTAGGGCTCAATCAGCCCCAGCATTTT.